These T cell receptor beta chains were read from a single sample in a study of T cells after yellow fever vaccination. TCRdb called the 5' RACE reads again in MiXCR, with one record for every CDR3 protein. This table has about 400,000 distinct CDR3 sequences, over 5% appearing once. The material was PBMCs, obtained 5 days after the yellow fever booster vaccination. The receptors were gathered from a man aged 25 to 40 who received the YFV17D yellow fever vaccine. CDR3s include the opening cysteine and the closing phenylalanine or tryptophan. A D gene is named only where the DNA matches it firmly. The listing skips clone size in some rows; elsewhere it reads once, few, many or a size class.

j_gene	v_gene	d_gene	abundance	CDR3aa	CDR3nt
TRBJ2-5	TRBV5-5	TRBD2	NA	CASSLVLSGKGETQYF	TGTGCCAGCAGCTTGGTTCTTAGCGGGAAAGGAGAGACCCAGTACTTC
TRBJ1-6	TRBV20-1	NA	few	CSAPHSSASPLHF	TGCAGTGCTCCCCACTCATCGGCTTCACCCCTCCACTTT
TRBJ2-7	TRBV7-2	TRBD1	many	CASSPDRVVTYEQYF	TGTGCCAGCAGCCCGGACAGGGTCGTAACCTACGAGCAGTACTTC
TRBJ2-2	TRBV5-1	TRBD2	NA	CASSPAGLAANTGELFF	TGCGCCAGCAGCCCGGCTGGACTAGCGGCCAACACCGGGGAGCTGTTTTTT
TRBJ2-3	TRBV6-2/TRBV6-3	TRBD1	many	CASSHGQGRNTDTQYF	TGTGCCAGCAGTCACGGACAGGGGAGGAACACAGATACGCAGTATTTT
TRBJ2-7	TRBV14	TRBD1	NA	CASSRAGTAISYEQYF	TGTGCCAGCAGCCGAGCCGGGACAGCGATCTCCTACGAGCAGTACTTC
TRBJ2-2	TRBV7-3	NA	NA	CASSLPRTSGGTGELFF	TGTGCCAGCAGCTTGCCCCGGACCTCCGGGGGAACCGGGGAGCTGTTTTTT
TRBJ2-5	TRBV10-3	TRBD1	few	CAIHEDGDRGNETQYF	TGTGCCATTCATGAGGATGGGGACAGGGGAAACGAGACCCAGTACTTC
TRBJ2-3	TRBV10-1	TRBD2	few	CASSAAGGGDTQYF	TGCGCCAGCAGTGCAGCGGGAGGGGGAGATACGCAGTATTTT
TRBJ2-3	TRBV19	NA	few	CATQEGLAQYF	TGTGCCACCCAGGAGGGGCTGGCGCAGTATTTT
TRBJ2-5	TRBV11-2	TRBD1	once	CASSLDPWGQGILGLETQYF	TGTGCCAGCAGCTTAGATCCGTGGGGACAGGGGATTTTGGGTTTAGAGACCCAGTACTTC
TRBJ2-3	TRBV5-1	TRBD1	few	CASSKQGADTQYF	TGCGCCAGCAGCAAACAGGGGGCGGATACGCAGTATTTT
TRBJ2-7	TRBV29-1	TRBD1	NA	CSVGTGDNEQYF	TGCAGCGTTGGTACAGGGGATAACGAGCAGTACTTC
TRBJ2-7	TRBV20-1	NA	many	CSARVTYEQYF	TGCAGTGCTAGGGTCACCTACGAGCAGTACTTC
TRBJ2-7	TRBV18	TRBD2	few	CASSPSRLAGSNEQYF	TGTGCCAGCTCACCATCCCGACTAGCGGGATCCAACGAGCAGTACTTC
TRBJ1-4	TRBV7-2	TRBD1	many	CASSSTGVFEKLFF	TGTGCCAGCAGCAGTACAGGGGTGTTTGAAAAACTGTTTTTT
TRBJ2-2	TRBV20-1	NA	few	CSARLLRGGETGELFF	TGCAGTGCTAGACTGTTGAGGGGGGGGGAAACCGGGGAGCTGTTTTTT
TRBJ2-7	TRBV30	TRBD1	few	CAWSVRTGTYEQYF	TGTGCCTGGAGTGTCCGGACAGGGACCTACGAGCAGTACTTC
TRBJ2-7	TRBV10-3	TRBD2	many	CAISAIAGGVYEQYF	TGTGCCATCAGTGCGATAGCGGGAGGTGTCTACGAGCAGTACTTC
TRBJ2-5	TRBV24-1	NA	many	CATSDLETQYF	TGTGCCACCAGTGATCTTGAGACCCAGTACTTC
TRBJ2-7	TRBV5-4	NA	NA	CASTREQGVYEQYF	TGTGCCAGCACCAGGGAACAAGGAGTTTACGAGCAGTACTTC
TRBJ2-2	TRBV20-1	NA	few	CSARTFPREELFF	TGCAGTGCTAGAACGTTCCCTAGGGAGGAGCTGTTTTTT
TRBJ1-3	TRBV7-9	NA	few	CASSFSGSSGNTIYF	TGTGCCAGCAGCTTTAGTGGAAGCTCTGGAAACACCATATATTTT
TRBJ2-3	TRBV15	NA	many	CATSNREIADTQYF	TGTGCCACCAGCAATCGCGAAATAGCAGATACGCAGTATTTT